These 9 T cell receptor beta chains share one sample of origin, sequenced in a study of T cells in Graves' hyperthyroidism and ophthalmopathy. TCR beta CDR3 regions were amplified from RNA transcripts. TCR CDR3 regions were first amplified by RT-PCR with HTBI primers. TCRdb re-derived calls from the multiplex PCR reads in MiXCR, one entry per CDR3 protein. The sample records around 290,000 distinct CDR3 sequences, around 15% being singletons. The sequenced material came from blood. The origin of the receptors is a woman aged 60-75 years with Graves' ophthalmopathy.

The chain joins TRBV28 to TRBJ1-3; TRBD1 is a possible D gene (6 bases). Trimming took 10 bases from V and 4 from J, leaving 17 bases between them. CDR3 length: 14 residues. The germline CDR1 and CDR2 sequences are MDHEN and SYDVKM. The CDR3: CATWVQGQGNTIYF. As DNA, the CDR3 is TGTGCCACCTGGGTCCAGGGGCAGGGAAACACCATATATTTT. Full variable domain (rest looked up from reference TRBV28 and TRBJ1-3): DVKVTQSSRYLVKRTGEKVFLECVQDMDHENMFWYRQDPGLGLRLIYFSYDVKMKEKGDIPEGYSVSREKKERFSLILESASTNQTSMYLCATWVQGQGNTIYFGEGSWLTVV.

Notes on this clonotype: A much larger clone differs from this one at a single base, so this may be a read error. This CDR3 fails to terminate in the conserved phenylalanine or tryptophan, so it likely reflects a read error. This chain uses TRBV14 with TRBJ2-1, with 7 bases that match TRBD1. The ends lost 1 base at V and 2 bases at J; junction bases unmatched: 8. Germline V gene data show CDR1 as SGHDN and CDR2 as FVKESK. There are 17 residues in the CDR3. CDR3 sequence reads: CASSQGRGGLPYNEQFS. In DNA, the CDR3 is TGTGCCAGCAGCCAAGGGCGAGGGGGCTTGCCCTACAATGAGCAGTTCTCC.

CDR3 nucleotide sequence: TGTGCCAGCAGTAAACAGGGGAGGGAGCAGTACTTC. It specifies CASSKQGREQYF. This sequence joins TRBV27 and TRBJ2-7, with D possibly TRBD1 on 7 matching bases. This CDR3 region has 12 residues. Per germline, CDR1 MNHEY and CDR2 SMNVEV (reference sequence). V lost 5 bases, J lost 7 bases, and 12 bases lay in between.

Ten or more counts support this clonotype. CDR3 protein: CASSLGTGGTAFF. Here the CDR3 DNA reads TGTGCCAGCAGCCTGGGGACAGGGGGTACGGCTTTCTTT. This chain links TRBV7-3 with TRBJ1-1, with 11 bases fitting TRBD1. This CDR3 contains 13 residues. Germline V gives CDR1 SGHTA, CDR2 FQGTGA. J gave up 11 bases and V 5 bases, and 7 bases lay outside the gene matches.

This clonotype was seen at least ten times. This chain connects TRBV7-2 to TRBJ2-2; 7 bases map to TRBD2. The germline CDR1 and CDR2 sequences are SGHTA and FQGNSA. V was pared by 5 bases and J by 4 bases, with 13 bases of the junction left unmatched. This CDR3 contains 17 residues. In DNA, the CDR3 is TGTGCCAGCAGCCAGAGGAGGAGCGGGAAGGTCACCGGGGAGCTGTTTTTT. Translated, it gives CASSQRRSGKVTGELFF.

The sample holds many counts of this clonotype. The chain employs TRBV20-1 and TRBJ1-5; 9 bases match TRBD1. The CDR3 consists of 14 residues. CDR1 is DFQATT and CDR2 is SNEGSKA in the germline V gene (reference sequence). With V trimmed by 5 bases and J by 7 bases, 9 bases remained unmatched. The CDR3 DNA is TGCAGTGCTCGACAGGGGGGATTTCAACAGCCCCAGCATTTT. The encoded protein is CSARQGGFQQPQHF.

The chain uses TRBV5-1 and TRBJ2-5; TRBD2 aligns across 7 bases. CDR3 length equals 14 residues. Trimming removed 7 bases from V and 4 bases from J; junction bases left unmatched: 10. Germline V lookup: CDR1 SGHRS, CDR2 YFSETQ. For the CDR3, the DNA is TGCGCCAGCCGCACGGGGACGGGGGGAGAGACCCAGTACTTC. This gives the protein CASRTGTGGETQYF.

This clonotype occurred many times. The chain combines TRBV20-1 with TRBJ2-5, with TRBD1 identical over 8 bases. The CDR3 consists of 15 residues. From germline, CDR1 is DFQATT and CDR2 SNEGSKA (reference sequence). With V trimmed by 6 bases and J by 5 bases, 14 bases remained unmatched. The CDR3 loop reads CSARIRTGIGETQYF. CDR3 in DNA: TGCAGTGCAAGGATTAGGACAGGGATTGGGGAGACCCAGTACTTC.

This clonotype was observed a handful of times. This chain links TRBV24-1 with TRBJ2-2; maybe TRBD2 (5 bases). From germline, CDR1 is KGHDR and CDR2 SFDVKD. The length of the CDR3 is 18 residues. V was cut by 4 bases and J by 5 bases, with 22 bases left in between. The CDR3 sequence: CATSDSPVASWRTGELFF. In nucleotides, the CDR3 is TGTGCCACCAGTGACTCCCCGGTGGCTAGCTGGAGAACCGGGGAGCTGTTTTTT.